This is a list of T cell receptor beta chains from one sample in a study of blood T cell repertoires in COVID-19. Profiled with immunoSEQ multiplex PCR; TCRdb holds only in-frame clones, not every one. The table has approximately 300,000 clones, about 93% seen once. Sequenced input: peripheral blood. The receptors were gathered from a woman aged 25 to 45 with COVID-19, enrolled during active disease. CDR3s include the opening cysteine and the closing phenylalanine or tryptophan. The order of the fields is J gene, V gene, clone size, D gene, CDR3 length, CDR3 protein, CDR3 DNA. A D gene is named only where the DNA matches it firmly. Not all rows give a size; the values are once, few, many and, for expanded clones, a class.

>TRBJ2-7|TRBV28|.|TRBD1|16
CASNTYRTGRSYEQYF
TGTGCCAGCAACACATACCGGACAGGCCGTTCCTACGAGCAGTACTTC
>TRBJ2-7|TRBV11-3|.|.|13
CASSTEGVGEQYF
TGTGCCAGCAGCACCGAGGGGGTGGGCGAGCAGTACTTC
>TRBJ1-2|TRBV19|.|.|16
CASSREQKKSNYGYTF
TGTGCCAGTAGTCGGGAACAGAAGAAAAGCAACTATGGCTACACCTTC
>TRBJ1-5|TRBV6-5|.|.|15
CASSPTWSSNQPQHF
TGTGCCAGCAGCCCCACCTGGAGTAGCAATCAGCCCCAGCATTTT
>TRBJ2-7|TRBV9|.|.|14
CASSVAGTRSEQYF
TGTGCCAGCAGCGTAGCGGGGACTCGTAGCGAGCAGTACTTC
>TRBJ1-2|TRBV9|.|.|12
CASSAVSRGYTF
TGTGCCAGCAGCGCCGTATCGAGGGGCTACACCTTC
>TRBJ2-7|TRBV24-1|.|.|12
CATSDPLSGQYF
TGTGCCACCAGTGATCCATTGAGCGGGCAGTACTTC
>TRBJ1-6|TRBV7-9|.|.|13
CASSLGREFTLHF
TGTGCCAGCAGCTTAGGACGGGAATTCACCCTCCACTTT
>TRBJ2-3|TRBV7-2|.|TRBD2|17
CASSPRGLAGRTDTQYF
TGTGCCAGCAGCCCCCGCGGACTAGCGGGAAGGACAGATACGCAGTATTTT
>TRBJ1-5|TRBV7-9|once|.|14
CASSFGQHNQPQHF
TGTGCCAGCAGCTTCGGACAGCACAATCAGCCCCAGCATTTT
>TRBJ2-1|TRBV5-1|.|.|12
CASSSDNNEQFF
TGCGCCAGCAGCTCAGACAACAATGAGCAGTTCTTC
>TRBJ1-1|TRBV6-5|.|.|14
CASSYPGVPTEAFF
TGTGCCAGCAGTTACCCAGGGGTTCCCACTGAAGCTTTCTTT
>TRBJ2-7|TRBV18|.|TRBD1|13
CASSTRTGYEQYF
TGTGCCAGCTCGACCAGGACAGGCTACGAGCAGTACTTC
>TRBJ1-1|TRBV19|.|.|13
CASSTSHRVEAFF
TGTGCCAGTAGTACCTCACACAGGGTTGAAGCTTTCTTT
>TRBJ2-2|TRBV11-3|few|TRBD2|18
CASSPGRLAGANTGELFF
TGTGCCAGCAGCCCGGGGAGACTAGCGGGAGCGAACACCGGGGAGCTGTTTTTT
>TRBJ2-7|TRBV6-5|.|TRBD2|14
CASSRSRELGEQYF
TGTGCCAGCAGCCGCTCGCGGGAGCTGGGGGAGCAGTACTTC